This T cell receptor (beta chain) is drawn from a study of blood T cell repertoires in COVID-19. About the study: Some COVID-19 samples were acute and others convalescent; all came from the United States, Italy and Spain. Sources were T cells, B-cell-depleted T cells, or PBMCs; the material itself was cDNA or gDNA.

This CDR3 has 13 residues. In the original processing: Reference gene primers were amplified, and this amplification served to estimate nucleated cell counts. Sequenced by immunoSEQ multiplex PCR; TCRdb stores in-frame clones only, minus some. Clone size and the V and J calls come from that table; the DNA yielded D and trimming. The data contain under 150,000 clones, 88% of them seen just once; the ten biggest clones take up about 28%. The TCR comes from a human donor in a cohort sampled during active COVID-19. Sequenced input: peripheral blood. The rearrangement uses TRBV1 and TRBJ2-5; TRBD1, the table's D call, was not compared with the DNA. TRBV1 is deemed a pseudogene. In nucleotides, the CDR3 is TGCACCAGCGAAACAGGGATTGGTGAGACCCAGTACTTC. It yields the protein CTSETGIGETQYF.